The sequence of this T cell receptor beta chain was determined in a study of radiation and T cells in renal cell carcinoma. Study summary: Nephrectomy followed 15 Gy stereotactic body radiation by 4 weeks.

Here immunoSEQ multiplex PCR was the method, and the copy in TCRdb shows in-frame clones only, minus some. The sample consists of roughly 120,000 clones, 75% to 85% of them appearing once. Sample time point: blood 2 weeks post-SBRT. Treatment noted: 15 Gy SBRT to primary tumor, nephrectomy 4 weeks later. J was trimmed by 5 bases and V by 5 bases; bases with no gene match: 7. The CDR3 sequence is 15 residues long. Germline assignment: CDR1 MNHNS and CDR2 SASEGT. The V gene is TRBV6-1, the J gene TRBJ1-5; 9 bases are a match to TRBD1. Specimen: blood, collected from a patient whose treatment included radiotherapy and nephrectomy. The clonotype comes from a woman in her fifties or sixties with renal cell carcinoma. CDR3 bases: TGTGCCAGCAGTTTCAGAGGGGACAGGGATCAGCCCCAGCATTTT. It encodes CASSFRGDRDQPQHF.